Included here is one T cell receptor (beta chain) sequence, with context. Antigen: not known. The CDR3 length is 16 residues. J gave up 0 bases and V 2 bases, and 2 bases lay outside the gene matches. The germline CDR1 and CDR2 sequences are MNHEY and SVGAGI. These data belong to a study of human versus mouse CDR3 diversity and MHC coevolution. Overall study findings and caveats: On average, humans showed more CDR3 deletions and insertions than mice. Six MHC II alleles selected the human T cells. Among all groups, most of the three human donors showed least clonal inequality.

Only in-frame clones appear in the TCRdb table, and some are missing; sequencing was by immunoSEQ multiplex PCR. This repertoire shows about 60,000 clones, around 94% found once; its top ten account for over 15%. The genes are TRBV6-5 and TRBJ2-3; 10 nucleotides match TRBD2. This TCR came from a person aged 55-75 years in good health. The specimen was naive CD4+ T cells from blood. Noted subset: CD45RO-negative CD62L-positive naive CD4 T cells. CDR3 residues: CASSYRLAGSTDTQYF. CDR3 coding DNA: TGTGCCAGCAGTTACCGACTAGCGGGCAGCACAGATACGCAGTATTTT.